Sequencing of this TCR beta chain was carried out in a study of CD8 T cells in ankylosing spondylitis. Germline V gene lookup returns CDR1 SGHVS and CDR2 FQNEAQ. After removal of 5 bases from V and 0 bases from J, the junction contained 12 bases not matched to a gene. The CDR3 consists of 18 residues. General study points: Earlier authors reported some of these motif variants in reactive arthritis synovial fluid and blood. Characteristic of ankylosing spondylitis blood, it appeared, was a TCR beta motif comprising fewer than 10 highly homologous variants.

This clonotype was counted a few times. Its antigen is still unknown. The TCR beta libraries were generated through quantitative 5'-RACE incorporating molecular barcodes. A single record per CDR3 protein comes from TCRdb applying MiXCR to the 5' RACE reads. The data hold 220,000 or so distinct CDR3 sequences, with 18% observed a single time. The sequencing input was blood, either unsorted or a sorted T cell fraction (not recorded which). V is TRBV7-8 and J is TRBJ1-5, with TRBD1 matching over 8 bases. The origin of this receptor is a male donor with ankylosing spondylitis. The CDR3 DNA reads TGTGCCAGCAGCCAATATTGGGGACAGGACTATAGCAATCAGCCCCAGCATTTT. Translated: CASSQYWGQDYSNQPQHF.